The 18 T cell receptor beta chains presented below share a single source sample, sequenced in a study of CD8 T cells in Susac syndrome. The authors reverse transcribed roughly 0.5 to 1 ug RNA with random hexamers. TCRdb fed the immunoSEQ multiplex PCR reads into MiXCR, producing one record per CDR3 protein. The sample consists of just under 150,000 distinct CDR3 sequences, approximately 94% of them appearing once. Material: CD4+ T cells from PBMCs. The source is a human donor in good health.

The rearrangement links TRBV2 to TRBJ1-1; no clear D. V lost 5 bases and J 1 base, leaving 8 bases between the germline ends. This CDR3 comprises 13 residues. The germline CDR1 and CDR2 sequences are SNHLY and FYNNEI. The CDR3 protein is CASSTQPNTEAFF. The CDR3 bases are TGTGCCAGCAGTACTCAGCCGAACACTGAAGCTTTCTTT.

The V and J genes are TRBV7-2 and TRBJ2-5; 7 bases are shared with TRBD1. Germline CDR1 and CDR2: SGHTA and FQGNSA. V was clipped by 1 base and J by 5 bases; unmatched bases: 7. The CDR3 totals 15 residues. The CDR3 DNA sequence: TGTGCCAGCAGCTTAGGACACAGGGGTTACGAGACCCAGTACTTC. Protein product: CASSLGHRGYETQYF.

V and J are TRBV20-1 and TRBJ2-1; D possibly corresponds to TRBD2 (6 bases). This CDR3 spans 14 amino acids. Germline V lookup: CDR1 DFQATT, CDR2 SNEGSKA (reference sequence). V was pared by 1 base and J by 6 bases, with 13 bases between. The CDR3 sequence: CSARGGLASNEQFF. In DNA, the CDR3 is TGCAGTGCTAGAGGAGGCCTAGCGAGCAATGAGCAGTTCTTC.

The chain employs TRBV20-1 and TRBJ2-7; tentatively, D is TRBD2 (7 bases). V lost 0 bases to trimming and J lost 7 bases, with 16 bases between them. This CDR3 is built from 14 residues. Per the germline V gene, CDR1 is DFQATT and CDR2 is SNEGSKA (reference sequence). CDR3 residues: CSARDGGAGFEQYF. CDR3 DNA sequence: TGCAGTGCTAGAGATGGGGGGGCGGGATTTGAGCAGTACTTC.

Written as DNA, the CDR3 is TGTGCCAGCAGTGATCCTAGCGGGAGAGGAGGCGAGCAGTACTTC. The encoded protein is CASSDPSGRGGEQYF. The chain combines TRBV2 with TRBJ2-7; 10 bases map to TRBD2. The CDR3 has 15 residues. Germline trimming cut 3 bases from V and 6 bases from J; bases unmatched to any gene: 8. CDR1 and CDR2 (germline): SNHLY, FYNNEI.

V usage is TRBV10-3 and J usage is TRBJ2-5, with D uncertain. The CDR3 has 13 residues. The V end lost 6 bases, the J end lost 6 bases, and 14 bases lay between the germline ends. Germline-derived CDR1 and CDR2 are ENHRY and SYGVKD. DNA of the CDR3: TGTGCCATCAGCGAATCGGCTGATCAGACCCAGTACTTC. It codes for CAISESADQTQYF.

This chain connects TRBV12-3 or TRBV12-4 to TRBJ1-1, with TRBD1 matching over 8 bases. Trimming cost V 3 bases and J 2 bases; bases outside gene matches: 2. This CDR3 comprises 14 residues. The CDR3 here is CASSLQGANTEAFF. As DNA, the CDR3 is TGTGCCAGCAGTTTGCAGGGGGCAAACACTGAAGCTTTCTTT.

This clonotype was seen a single time. The V and J genes are TRBV9 and TRBJ2-7; a possible D gene is TRBD2 (6 bases). V was pared by 0 bases and J by 0 bases, with 7 bases between. The CDR3 is made up of 14 amino acids. Germline V CDR1 and CDR2: SGDLS, YYNGEE. This chain's CDR3 is CASSVASASYEQYF. CDR3 DNA sequence: TGTGCCAGCAGCGTAGCTAGCGCCTCCTACGAGCAGTACTTC.

This clonotype was picked up a small number of times. An end of the junction does not agree with germline; a read error may underlie this. The chain links TRBV7-7 to TRBJ2-5; TRBD2 matches at 12 bases. Germline CDR1 is SSHAT and CDR2 is FNYEAQ (reference sequence). The CDR3 is made up of 17 amino acids. CDR3 bases: TGTGCTAGCAGCCAACCGGGACTAGCGGGTGGTCAAGAGACCCAGTACTTC. This gives the protein CASSQPGLAGGQETQYF.

The chain uses TRBV28 and TRBJ2-7; TRBD2 agrees at 10 bases. The CDR3 runs to 12 residues. Germline CDR1 reads MDHEN; CDR2 reads SYDVKM. Trimming cost V 11 bases and J 4 bases; bases outside gene matches: 5. The chain's CDR3 is CASRTSGYEQYF. The CDR3 bases are TGTGCCTCAAGGACTAGCGGTTACGAGCAGTACTTC.

V gene TRBV5-6 combines with J gene TRBJ2-7; TRBD2 matches at 8 bases. Looked up from germline, CDR1 is SGHDT and CDR2 is YYEEEE. The CDR3 is 16 residues long. V dropped 0 bases and J dropped 3; count of bases not matched to a gene: 8. The CDR3 DNA follows: TGTGCCAGCAGCTTGGTTCGGGATAGCGGGAACTACGAGCAGTACTTC. Residues: CASSLVRDSGNYEQYF.

This chain uses TRBV10-3 with TRBJ2-3; the D gene is possibly TRBD2 (5 bases). This CDR3 contains 16 residues. From germline, CDR1 is ENHRY and CDR2 SYGVKD. Trimming stripped 3 bases from V and 1 base from J, with 14 bases between. The DNA for the CDR3 is TGTGCCATCAGTGACCCCTCGGAGGCCGGCACAGATACGCAGTATTTT. It encodes CAISDPSEAGTDTQYF.

The chain recombines TRBV5-1 with TRBJ2-5; 7 bases match TRBD2. V lost 4 bases to trimming and J lost 5 bases; unmatched junction nucleotides: 17. Germline CDR1 reads SGHRS; CDR2 reads YFSETQ. The CDR3 totals 17 residues. The CDR3 nucleotides read TGCGCCAGCAGCCCTATCCTTAGGACTAGTACTCGCGAGACCCAGTACTTC. Translating it yields CASSPILRTSTRETQYF.

The CDR3 region has the DNA TGCAGCGTGAGGACTAGCGGGATCACAGATACGCAGTATTTT. This codes for CSVRTSGITDTQYF. V usage is TRBV29-1 and J usage is TRBJ2-3; TRBD2 aligns across 12 bases. V trimming: 6 bases; J trimming: 2 bases; junction bases outside the gene matches: 3. This CDR3 region has 14 residues. Germline V gene data show CDR1 as SQVTM and CDR2 as ANQGSEA.

This clonotype occurred once. The genes are TRBV29-1 and TRBJ1-1, with TRBD1 as a possible D gene (6 bases). The germline V gene has CDR1 SQVTM and CDR2 ANQGSEA. V was cut by 1 base and J by 3 bases, with 12 bases left in between. CDR3 length equals 14 residues. For the CDR3, the DNA is TGCAGCGTTGAAGGCAGGGGTCCGGACACTGAAGCTTTCTTT. This translates into CSVEGRGPDTEAFF.

This chain connects TRBV6-5 to TRBJ2-7, with TRBD1 as a possible D gene (5 bases). The length of the CDR3 is 14 residues. CDR1 is MNHEY, CDR2 SVGAGI, per germline. Trimming removed 6 bases at V and 7 bases at J, with 19 bases between. CDR3 residues: CASSPLQELREQYF. The CDR3 DNA sequence: TGTGCCAGCAGCCCTTTACAGGAGCTGCGGGAGCAGTACTTC.

The gene calls are TRBV4-2 and TRBJ2-2; D is possibly TRBD2 (6 bases). The CDR3 runs 17 residues. V dropped 4 bases and J dropped 4 bases, with 19 bases sitting between them. CDR1 and CDR2 from the germline V gene are LGHNA and YNFKEQ. The chain's CDR3 is CASSPMGGSAITGELFF. In nucleotides, the CDR3 is TGTGCCAGCAGCCCCATGGGGGGTTCCGCGATCACCGGGGAGCTGTTTTTT.

This clonotype has just a few counts. The chain has TRBV20-1 and TRBJ2-7; 8 bases are a match to TRBD2. Unmatched junction bases numbered 9, after V lost 6 bases and J lost 5 bases. Germline-derived CDR1 and CDR2 are DFQATT and SNEGSKA (reference sequence). The CDR3 sequence is 13 residues long. CDR3 protein: CSAPGLGGNEQYF. CDR3 coding DNA: TGCAGTGCCCCGGGACTAGGGGGGAACGAGCAGTACTTC.